This TCR beta chain derives from a study of blood T cell repertoires in COVID-19. The CDR3 contains 16 residues. With V trimmed by 0 bases and J by 6 bases, 7 bases remained unmatched. The germline gives CDR1 SGHVS, CDR2 FQNEAQ. The method was immunoSEQ multiplex PCR; TCRdb's version includes in-frame clones alone and lacks a portion of them. The sample contains about 80,000 clones, less than 85% of which appear only once. Material for sequencing was peripheral blood. The V call is TRBV7-8, the J call TRBJ2-2; 7 bases match TRBD2. The sequence was obtained from an older man with active or convalescent COVID-19. CDR3 coding DNA: TGTGCCAGCAGCTTAGCTCTTCGGCTAGCGGCCGGGGAGCTGTTTTTT. Its protein is CASSLALRLAAGELFF. The complete variable domain, with remaining parts taken from reference TRBV7-8 and TRBJ2-2, reads GAGVSQSPRYKVAKRGQDVALRCDPISGHVSLFWYQQALGQGPEFLTYFQNEAQLDKSGLPSDRFFAERPEGSVSTLKIQRTQQEDSAVYLCASSLALRLAAGELFFGEGSRLTVL.